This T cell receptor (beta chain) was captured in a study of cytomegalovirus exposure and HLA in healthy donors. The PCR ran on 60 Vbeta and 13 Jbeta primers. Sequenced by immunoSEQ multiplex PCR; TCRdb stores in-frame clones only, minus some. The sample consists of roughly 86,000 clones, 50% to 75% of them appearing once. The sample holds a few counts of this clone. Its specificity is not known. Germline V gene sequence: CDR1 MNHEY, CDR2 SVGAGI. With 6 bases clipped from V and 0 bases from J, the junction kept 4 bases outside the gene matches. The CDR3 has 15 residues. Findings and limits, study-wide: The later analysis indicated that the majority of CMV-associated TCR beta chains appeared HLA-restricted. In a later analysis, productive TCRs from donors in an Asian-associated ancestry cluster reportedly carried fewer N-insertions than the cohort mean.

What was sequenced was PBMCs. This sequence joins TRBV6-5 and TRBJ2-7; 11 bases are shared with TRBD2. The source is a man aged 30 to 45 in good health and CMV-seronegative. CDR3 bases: TGTGCCAGCAGCCGTACTAGCGGGAGCTCCTACGAGCAGTACTTC. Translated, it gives CASSRTSGSSYEQYF.